This T cell receptor beta chain was identified in a study of vaccination and CD4 T cells after COVID-19. On this clonotype: Its antigen is undetermined.

Treatment indicated: approximately nine-day PBMC culture with coronavirus spike peptide pools or control peptides (ViraFEST assay). The assay that was used to sequence DNA from cultured CD4+ T cells was the Oncomine TCR Beta short-read assay. MiXCR, run by TCRdb on the PCR reads, gives a single entry per CDR3 protein. The data hold around 16,000 distinct CDR3 sequences, with approximately 40% observed a single time. Germline CDR1 reads MNHNS; CDR2 reads SASEGT. Germline trimming cut 6 bases from V and 8 bases from J; bases unmatched to any gene: 12. The CDR3 totals 15 residues. This rearrangement joins TRBV6-1 to TRBJ1-4, with 7 bases that match TRBD1. The source was CD4+ T cells from blood, cultured in vitro, collected before SARS-CoV-2 vaccination. The sequence was collected from a human donor who received a COVID-19 vaccine. CDR3 bases: TGTGCCAGCAGCGGTTTAGGGGGCGAAGGAGAAAAACTGTTTTTT. This translates into CASSGLGGEGEKLFF.